The TCR beta chain described here comes from a study of shared clonotypes between healthy human individuals. The assay was immunoSEQ multiplex PCR, and TCRdb's table has in-frame clones only and misses some. There are under 2.5 million clones in the sample; under 95% occur only once, and 0.37% lies in the top ten. The V gene's germline CDR1 is MGHRA and CDR2 YSYEKL. The CDR3 runs 15 residues. V was trimmed by 4 bases and J by 5 bases, leaving 15 bases between them. The sequence was collected from a man aged 18 to 30 in good health. Some clones in this sample may be carry-over from other donors' samples. The sample comprised naive CD4+ T cells from PBMCs. Subset given: CD45RA+ positively selected. The genes are TRBV4-1 and TRBJ2-1, with D uncertain. CDR3 nucleotide sequence: TGCGCCAGCAGCCGCCTCGAGCTGGGCGACAATGAGCAGTTCTTC. It yields the protein CASSRLELGDNEQFF.